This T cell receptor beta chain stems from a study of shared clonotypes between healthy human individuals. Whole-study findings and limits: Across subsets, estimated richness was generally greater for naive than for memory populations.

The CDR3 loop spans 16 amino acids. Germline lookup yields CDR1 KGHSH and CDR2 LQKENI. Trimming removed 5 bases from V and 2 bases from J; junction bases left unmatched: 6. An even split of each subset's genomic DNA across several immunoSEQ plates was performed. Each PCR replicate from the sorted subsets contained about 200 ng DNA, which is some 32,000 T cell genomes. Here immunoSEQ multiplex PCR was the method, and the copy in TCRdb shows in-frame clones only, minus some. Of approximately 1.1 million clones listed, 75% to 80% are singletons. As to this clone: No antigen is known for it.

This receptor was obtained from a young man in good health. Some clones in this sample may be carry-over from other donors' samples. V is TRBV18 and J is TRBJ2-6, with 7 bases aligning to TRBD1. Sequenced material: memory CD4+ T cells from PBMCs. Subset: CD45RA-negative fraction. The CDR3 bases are TGTGCCAGCTCAAGCCGACAGGGTACTGGGGCCAACGTCCTGACTTTC. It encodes CASSSRQGTGANVLTF.